What follows is one T cell receptor (beta chain) and its context. As yet, its antigen is unknown. Profiled with immunoSEQ multiplex PCR; TCRdb holds only in-frame clones, not every one. The repertoire holds 55,000 to 65,000 clones, with 85% as singletons. The CDR3 has 11 residues. Germline V gene sequence: CDR1 LNHDA, CDR2 SQIVND (reference sequence). Trimming left V 8 bases short and J 4 bases short, with 8 bases between. These data originate in a study of T cell responses to AZD1222 COVID-19 vaccine. Whole-study results and caveats: Baseline testing showed seropositivity in only a handful of AZD1222 recipients. In a largely white British group with more females than males, clonal diversity was possibly underestimated. Spike-specific TCR breadth and depth rose after two AZD1222 doses.

This sequence joins TRBV19 and TRBJ2-5; no firm D call. The input for sequencing was peripheral blood, taken on day 0 of AZD1222 vaccination. The sequence was obtained from an adult in good health. The CDR3 DNA reads TGTGCCAGTGGCCAGCCAGAGACCCAGTACTTC. Residues: CASGQPETQYF.